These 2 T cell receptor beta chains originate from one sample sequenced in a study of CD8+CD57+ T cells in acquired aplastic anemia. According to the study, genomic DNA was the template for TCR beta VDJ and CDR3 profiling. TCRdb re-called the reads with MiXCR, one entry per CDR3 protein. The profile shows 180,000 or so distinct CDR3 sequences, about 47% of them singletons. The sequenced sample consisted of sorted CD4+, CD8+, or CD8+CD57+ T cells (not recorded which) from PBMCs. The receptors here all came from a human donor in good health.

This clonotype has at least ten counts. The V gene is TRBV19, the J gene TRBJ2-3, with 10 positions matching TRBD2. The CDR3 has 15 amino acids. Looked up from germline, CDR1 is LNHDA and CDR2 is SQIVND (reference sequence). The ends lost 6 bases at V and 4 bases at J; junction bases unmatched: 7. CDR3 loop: CASRRSGRAPDTQYF. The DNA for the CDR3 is TGTGCCAGTAGAAGAAGCGGGAGGGCCCCAGATACGCAGTATTTT.

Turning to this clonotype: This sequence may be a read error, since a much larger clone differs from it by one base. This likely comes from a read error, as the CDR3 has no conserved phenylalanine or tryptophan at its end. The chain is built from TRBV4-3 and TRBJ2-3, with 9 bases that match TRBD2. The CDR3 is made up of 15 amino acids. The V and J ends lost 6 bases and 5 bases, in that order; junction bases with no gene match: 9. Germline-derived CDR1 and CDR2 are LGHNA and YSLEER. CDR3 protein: CASRSPGTSRDTQYL. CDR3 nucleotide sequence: TGCGCCAGCAGATCACCCGGGACTAGCCGAGATACGCAGTATCTT.